These 10 T cell receptor beta chains were sequenced from one sample in a study of T cells in Graves' hyperthyroidism and ophthalmopathy (dated by TCRdb to the late 2010s). Library generation was performed with multiplex PCR. The run used an Illumina HiSeq 2000. The TCR beta CDR3 regions were amplified from the RNA transcripts. A first-round RT-PCR of the TCR CDR3 used the HTBI primer set with the Qiagen OneStep RT-PCR kit. The public sequencing data were trimmed at Q25 with fastp and processed into clonotypes with MiXCR by TCRdb, which kept only in-frame beta chains. Rows merge per CDR3 protein into single entries with the most common DNA and genes. This sample is represented by approximately 560,000 distinct CDR3 sequences; around 45% of them were singletons. The biggest ten clones account for 8.2% of the sample. Material: peripheral blood or thyroid tissue (not recorded which). These receptors were obtained from a young woman with Graves' hyperthyroidism. Donor details come from another sample of the same person, matched by shared clones.

Here the CDR3 reads CASRWGPGPNQPQHF. The DNA of the CDR3 is TGCGCCAGCAGATGGGGCCCAGGCCCAAATCAGCCCCAGCATTTT. This chain joins TRBV5-1 and TRBJ1-5; TRBD1 might be the D (5 bases). The V end lost 5 bases, the J end lost 4 bases, and 16 bases lay between the germline ends. The CDR3 runs 15 residues. Germline assignment: CDR1 SGHRS and CDR2 YFSETQ.

This clonotype was detected many times. J is TRBJ1-1 and V is TRBV12-3 or TRBV12-4; a weak D match, TRBD1 (6 bases). The germline V and J ends were trimmed by 5 bases and 7 bases, with 8 bases remaining between them. The CDR3 is 11 amino acids. The CDR3 reads CASSEDSEAFF. CDR3 coding DNA: TGTGCCAGCAGTGAGGACAGTGAAGCTTTCTTT.

This sequence joins TRBV3-1 and TRBJ2-5; TRBD2 matches 11 bases. The CDR3 extends over 15 amino acids. Germline assignment: CDR1 LGHDT and CDR2 YNNKEL (reference sequence). Trimming at V came to 3 bases and at J to 4 bases, leaving 4 bases not matched to a gene. This CDR3 reads CASSHVLAGGETQYF. The DNA for the CDR3 is TGTGCCAGCAGCCACGTTCTAGCGGGAGGAGAGACCCAGTACTTC.

The V call is TRBV6-1, the J call TRBJ1-5; D is unresolved. The germline gives CDR1 MNHNS, CDR2 SASEGT. With 6 bases removed from V and 6 bases from J, the gap between germline ends came to 12 bases. The CDR3 spans 13 residues. In nucleotides, the CDR3 is TGTGCCAGCAGCCCTGCTCCGGTTCAGCCCCAGCATTTT. Translating it yields CASSPAPVQPQHF.

This clonotype was counted only a few times. V is TRBV7-9 and J is TRBJ2-7; D is uncertain. V was cut by 3 bases and J by 3 bases, with 9 bases left in between. CDR3 size: 13 residues. Per germline, CDR1 SEHNR and CDR2 FQNEAQ (reference sequence). In DNA, the CDR3 is TGTGCCAGCAGCTTGGCCGAGGTCTACGAGCAGTACTTC. Encoded protein: CASSLAEVYEQYF.

The sample holds a few counts of this clonotype. V and J are TRBV25-1 and TRBJ1-2, with unresolved D. V shed 5 bases and J shed 7 bases, with 11 bases lying between them. The CDR3 runs 12 residues. Per the germline V gene, CDR1 is MGHDK and CDR2 is SYGVNS. CDR3 sequence reads: CASSSALPGYTF. For the CDR3, the DNA is TGTGCCAGCAGTTCTGCTCTGCCTGGCTACACCTTC.

This clonotype has just a few counts. The CDR3 here is CASSPNPTGGETQYF. CDR3 coding DNA: TGCGCCAGCAGCCCGAACCCGACAGGGGGAGAGACCCAGTACTTC. The J gene is TRBJ2-5, the V gene TRBV5-1; 9 bases are shared with TRBD1. The CDR3 is 15 amino acids. From germline, CDR1 is SGHRS and CDR2 YFSETQ. After removal of 4 bases from V and 4 bases from J, the junction contained 8 bases not matched to a gene. The variable domain in full, completed from reference TRBV5-1 and TRBJ2-5, reads KAGVTQTPRYLIKTRGQQVTLSCSPISGHRSVSWYQQTPGQGLQFLFEYFSETQRNKGNFPGRFSGRQFSNSRSEMNVSTLELGDSALYLCASSPNPTGGETQYFGPGTRLLVL.

This chain joins TRBV7-2 and TRBJ2-5; 8 bases match TRBD2. Trimming at V came to 2 bases and at J to 4 bases, leaving 9 bases not matched to a gene. Looked up from germline, CDR1 is SGHTA and CDR2 is FQGNSA. This CDR3 comprises 16 residues. The CDR3 spells CASSLSLWSGRETQYF. The DNA for the CDR3 is TGTGCCAGCAGCTTATCCCTATGGAGCGGGAGAGAGACCCAGTACTTC. Full variable domain (missing parts from reference TRBV7-2 and TRBJ2-5): GAGVSQSPSNKVTEKGKDVELRCDPISGHTALYWYRQSLGQGLEFLIYFQGNSAPDKSGLPSDRFSAERTGGSVSTLTIQRTQQEDSAVYLCASSLSLWSGRETQYFGPGTRLLVL.

This clonotype was recorded a few times. The rearrangement uses TRBV29-1 and TRBJ2-2; 10 bases agree with TRBD1. The germline gives CDR1 SQVTM, CDR2 ANQGSEA. This CDR3 region has 13 residues. Trimming removed 7 bases from V and 4 bases from J; junction bases left unmatched: 3. CDR3 amino acids: CSARTGGTGELFF. CDR3 sequence (DNA): TGCAGCGCTCGGACAGGGGGCACCGGGGAGCTGTTTTTT.

The rearrangement joins TRBV7-9 to TRBJ2-7; TRBD1 or TRBD2 may be the D gene (5 bases each). V was clipped by 6 bases and J by 4 bases, with 19 bases between them. Germline-derived CDR1 and CDR2 are SEHNR and FQNEAQ (reference sequence). This CDR3 has 15 residues. Written as DNA, the CDR3 is TGTGCCAGCAGTCGACCGGGGCAGGAGGATTACGAGCAGTACTTC. Its translation is CASSRPGQEDYEQYF.